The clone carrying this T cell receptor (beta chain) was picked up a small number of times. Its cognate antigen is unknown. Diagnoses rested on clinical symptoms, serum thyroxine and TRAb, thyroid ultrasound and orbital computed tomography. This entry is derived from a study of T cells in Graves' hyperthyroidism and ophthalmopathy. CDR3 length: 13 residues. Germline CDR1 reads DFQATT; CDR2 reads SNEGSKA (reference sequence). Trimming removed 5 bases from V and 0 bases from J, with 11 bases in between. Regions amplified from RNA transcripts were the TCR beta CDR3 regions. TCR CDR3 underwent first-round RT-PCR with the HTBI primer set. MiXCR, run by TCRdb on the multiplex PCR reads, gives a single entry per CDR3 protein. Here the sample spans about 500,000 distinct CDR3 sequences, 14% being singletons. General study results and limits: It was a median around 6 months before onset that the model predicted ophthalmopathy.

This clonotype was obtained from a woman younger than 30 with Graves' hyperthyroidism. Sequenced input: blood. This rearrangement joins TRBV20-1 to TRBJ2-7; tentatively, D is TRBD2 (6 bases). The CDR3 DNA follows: TGCAGTGCTCTACCGACTAGCTCCTACGAGCAGTACGTC. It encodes CSALPTSSYEQYV.